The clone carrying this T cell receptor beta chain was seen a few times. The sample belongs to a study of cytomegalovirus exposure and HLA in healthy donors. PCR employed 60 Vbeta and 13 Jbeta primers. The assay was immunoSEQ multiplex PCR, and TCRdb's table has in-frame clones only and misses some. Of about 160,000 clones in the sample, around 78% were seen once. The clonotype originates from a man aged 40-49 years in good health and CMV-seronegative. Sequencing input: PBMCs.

The CDR3 bases are TGTGCCAGCAGTCTACAGGGGGTCGGGGAAGCCGGGGAGCTGTTTTTT. This codes for CASSLQGVGEAGELFF. The chain couples TRBV27 to TRBJ2-2, with TRBD1 identical over 8 bases. CDR3 length: 16 residues. The germline V gene encodes CDR1 MNHEY and CDR2 SMNVEV (reference sequence). V lost 5 bases, J lost 6 bases, and 11 bases stayed unmatched.